This T cell receptor (beta chain) appears in the sequencing data of a study of blood T cell repertoires in COVID-19. Looking at the study overall: The samples span acute and convalescent COVID-19 from the United States, Italy and Spain. Sample material is recorded as cDNA or gDNA derived from T cells, B-cell-depleted T cells, or PBMCs.

V shed 3 bases and J shed 8 bases, with 7 bases lying between them. Germline CDR1 reads SEHNR; CDR2 reads FQNEAQ (reference sequence). CDR3 length equals 11 residues. Patients in Seattle were enrolled during active infection, then followed longitudinally. Authors' processing steps: Amplified reference gene primers provided the basis for estimating nucleated cell counts. Assay used: immunoSEQ multiplex PCR; TCRdb lists only in-frame clones, some missing. V and J calls and clone size come straight from that table; D and trimming were deduced from the DNA. This table has 40,000 or so clones, 84% appearing once.

The receptor was isolated from a man aged 55 to 70 with COVID-19, enrolled during active disease. The V gene is TRBV7-9, the J gene TRBJ1-1, with D perhaps TRBD1 (6 bases). Sequenced: peripheral blood. Here the CDR3 reads CASSFTGEAFF. CDR3 bases: TGTGCCAGCAGCTTTACAGGGGAAGCTTTCTTT.